The T cell receptor (beta chain) described here comes from a study of T cells in Graves' hyperthyroidism and ophthalmopathy. Findings of the study overall: Ophthalmopathy stood apart from stable hyperthyroidism in a 13 V-J model.

What was amplified from RNA transcripts were TCR beta CDR3 regions. HTBI primers were the set used in a first-round RT-PCR of the TCR CDR3. One entry per CDR3 protein, called by TCRdb with MiXCR from the multiplex PCR reads. This sample yields 200,000 or so distinct CDR3 sequences, of which roughly 17% are seen a single time; roughly 49% belongs to the top ten. This clonotype was counted at least ten times. Its antigen is unknown. The hyperthyroidism patients had all been newly diagnosed, and their disease duration was under 2 months. Their ages ranged from 18 to 65 years. Germline-derived CDR1 and CDR2 are DFQATT and SNEGSKA (reference sequence). The V and J ends lost 6 bases and 0 bases respectively, with 8 bases between them. There are 12 residues in the CDR3.

The V and J genes are TRBV20-1 and TRBJ1-2, with D hard to call. The receptor's source is a woman between 45 and 65 years old with Graves' hyperthyroidism. The sequencing input was blood. As DNA, the CDR3 is TGCAGTGCACAACAGCCTAACTATGGCTACACCTTC. The encoded protein is CSAQQPNYGYTF.